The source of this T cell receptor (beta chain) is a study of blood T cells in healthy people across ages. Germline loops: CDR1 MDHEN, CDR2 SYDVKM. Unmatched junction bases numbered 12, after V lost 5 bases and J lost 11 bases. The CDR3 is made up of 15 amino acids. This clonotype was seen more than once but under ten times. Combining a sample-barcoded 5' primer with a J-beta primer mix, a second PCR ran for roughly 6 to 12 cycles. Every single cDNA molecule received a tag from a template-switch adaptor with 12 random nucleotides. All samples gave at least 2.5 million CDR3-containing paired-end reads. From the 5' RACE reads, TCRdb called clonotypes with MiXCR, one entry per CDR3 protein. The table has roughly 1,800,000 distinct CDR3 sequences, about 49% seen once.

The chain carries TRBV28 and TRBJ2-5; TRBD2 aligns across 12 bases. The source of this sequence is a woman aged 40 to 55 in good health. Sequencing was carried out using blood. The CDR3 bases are TGTGCCAGCAGTACTTCTAGCGGGGGGGCTTTTGAGCAGTACTTC. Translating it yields CASSTSSGGAFEQYF.